This paragraph covers one T cell receptor (beta chain) sequence. Sequenced by immunoSEQ multiplex PCR; TCRdb stores in-frame clones only, minus some. Counted here are about 140,000 clones, about three quarters occurring once; the ten biggest clones make up more than 3.5%. This sample was taken from a study of blood T cell repertoires in COVID-19. Study context: Sites in the United States, Italy and Spain provided acute and convalescent COVID-19 samples.

The specimen sequenced was peripheral blood. The clonotype originates from a woman older than 75 with active or convalescent COVID-19.

Here the CDR3 reads CASSPGTGSYEQYF. The CDR3 DNA is TGCGCCAGCAGCCCCGGGACTGGTTCCTACGAGCAGTACTTC. The chain links TRBV5-1 to TRBJ2-7; a weak D match, TRBD2 (6 bases). V was trimmed by 4 bases and J by 1 base, leaving 12 bases between them. The CDR3 is 14 amino acids. The germline V gene encodes CDR1 SGHRS and CDR2 YFSETQ.